These 20 T cell receptor beta chains originate from one sample sequenced in a study of blood T cell repertoires in COVID-19. The repertoire was sequenced with immunoSEQ multiplex PCR; TCRdb's copy has only in-frame clones and lacks some. This table holds about 68,000 clones, roughly three quarters found once. The sequenced sample was peripheral blood. The receptors originated from a woman aged 50 to 60 with acute or convalescent COVID-19.

This clone occurred a few times. The chain uses TRBV19 and TRBJ1-1; no clear D gene. Germline V gives CDR1 LNHDA, CDR2 SQIVND (reference sequence). CDR3 size: 15 residues. With 3 bases removed from V and 2 bases from J, the gap between germline ends came to 13 bases. CDR3 residues: CASSIGETVNTEAFF. CDR3 coding DNA: TGTGCCAGTAGTATCGGGGAGACGGTAAACACTGAAGCTTTCTTT.

V usage is TRBV25-1 and J usage is TRBJ1-2, with a tentative D call TRBD1 (5 bases). Trimming took off 3 bases at V and 8 bases at J, with 13 bases between the two ends. This CDR3 contains 13 residues. Germline lookup yields CDR1 MGHDK and CDR2 SYGVNS. CDR3 region: CASSDVGTGGYTF. The CDR3 region has the DNA TGTGCCAGCAGTGATGTGGGGACTGGAGGCTACACCTTC.

The rearrangement links TRBV24-1 to TRBJ2-3, with D possibly matching TRBD2 (5 bases). This CDR3 is 15 amino acids long. Per the germline V gene, CDR1 is KGHDR and CDR2 is SFDVKD. Trimming removed 3 bases at V and 2 bases at J, with 11 bases between. CDR3 loop: CATSDSSEATDTQYF. The CDR3 DNA follows: TGTGCCACCAGTGATAGCTCGGAGGCCACAGATACGCAGTATTTT.

The gene calls are TRBV11-2 and TRBJ1-1; possibly TRBD1 for D (5 bases). Germline V gene lookup returns CDR1 SGHAT and CDR2 FQNNGV. The CDR3 totals 14 residues. With 3 bases removed from V and 1 base from J, the gap between germline ends came to 9 bases. This chain's CDR3 is CASSFGTGNTEAFF. The CDR3 region has the DNA TGTGCCAGCAGCTTCGGAACAGGGAACACTGAAGCTTTCTTT.

J is TRBJ2-3 and V is TRBV2, with TRBD1 matching over 9 bases. The CDR3 has 15 amino acids. In germline, CDR1 is SNHLY, CDR2 FYNNEI. Losses at the gene ends were 7 bases for V and 2 bases for J; bases not matched to a gene: 7. The CDR3 DNA is TGTGCCAGCACCCAGGACAGGGGATCCACAGATACGCAGTATTTT. Its protein is CASTQDRGSTDTQYF.

The V call is TRBV18, the J call TRBJ1-2, with D maybe TRBD1 (6 bases). Per the germline V gene, CDR1 is KGHSH and CDR2 is LQKENI. The CDR3 spans 15 residues. Trimming took off 6 bases at V and 4 bases at J, with 18 bases between the two ends. The CDR3 is CASSPGGASLYGYTF. CDR3 in DNA: TGTGCCAGCTCCCCGGGGGGGGCGAGTCTCTATGGCTACACCTTC. Supplemented by reference TRBV18 and TRBJ1-2, the full variable domain reads NAGVMQNPRHLVRRRGQEARLRCSPMKGHSHVYWYRQLPEEGLKFMVYLQKENIIDESGMPKERFSAEFPKEGPSILRIQQVVRGDSAAYFCASSPGGASLYGYTFGSGTRLTVV.

This chain links TRBV11-2 with TRBJ1-2; D perhaps matches TRBD1 (6 bases). The germline V gene encodes CDR1 SGHAT and CDR2 FQNNGV. With 5 bases removed from V and 4 bases from J, the gap between germline ends came to 11 bases. This CDR3 is built from 13 residues. In DNA, the CDR3 is TGTGCCAGCAGCCAGGGACAAGGCTATGGCTACACCTTC. The encoded protein is CASSQGQGYGYTF.

The V gene is TRBV5-4, the J gene TRBJ2-5; 14 nucleotides match TRBD2. Germline assignment: CDR1 SGHNT and CDR2 YYREEE (reference sequence). V dropped 6 bases and J dropped 0; count of bases not matched to a gene: 4. The CDR3 is 16 residues long. The CDR3 nucleotides read TGTGCCAGCACCAAGGGACTAGCGGGGGACCAAGAGACCCAGTACTTC. Translated: CASTKGLAGDQETQYF.

The chain has TRBV30 and TRBJ2-7; possible D gene TRBD1, 6 bases. Deletions cut 5 bases from V and 2 bases from J, with 19 bases between. CDR3 length equals 15 residues. Germline V gene sequence: CDR1 GTSNPN, CDR2 SVGIG (reference sequence). DNA of the CDR3: TGTGCCTGGTCCGTTGGTGGGGGCGCGCCCTACGAGCAGTACTTC. Amino acid sequence: CAWSVGGGAPYEQYF.

This chain connects TRBV10-3 to TRBJ2-7; D perhaps matches TRBD1 (6 bases). Germline V gene data show CDR1 as ENHRY and CDR2 as SYGVKD. This CDR3 region has 11 residues. The V end lost 10 bases, the J end lost 5 bases, and 12 bases lay between the germline ends. Here the CDR3 reads CATTRGDEQYF. In DNA form, the CDR3 reads TGTGCCACAACCAGGGGAGACGAGCAGTACTTC.

The V gene is TRBV19, the J gene TRBJ2-2; 9 nucleotides agree with TRBD2. The germline V gene has CDR1 LNHDA and CDR2 SQIVND (reference sequence). This CDR3 contains 17 residues. Unmatched junction bases numbered 11, after V lost 5 bases and J lost 4 bases. CDR3: CASSLIPGTSSTGELFF. The CDR3 DNA sequence: TGTGCCAGTAGTTTGATCCCCGGGACTAGCTCCACCGGGGAGCTGTTTTTT.

The chain employs TRBV10-3 and TRBJ2-1; 14 nucleotides match TRBD2. The V gene's germline CDR1 is ENHRY and CDR2 SYGVKD. The J segment lost 0 bases and the V segment lost 6 bases, leaving 1 base of the junction unmatched. There are 16 residues in the CDR3. CDR3 sequence: CAIRGTSGGSYNEQFF. The DNA of the CDR3 is TGTGCCATCAGAGGGACTAGCGGGGGCTCCTACAATGAGCAGTTCTTC.

The rearrangement uses TRBV7-3 and TRBJ1-1, with TRBD1 matching 9 bases. V lost 6 bases, J lost 7 bases, and 18 bases stayed unmatched. The length of the CDR3 is 17 residues. The germline CDR1 and CDR2 sequences are SGHTA and FQGTGA. CDR3: CASSRRSRDRADNEAFF. CDR3 DNA: TGTGCCAGCAGTCGAAGATCCCGGGACAGGGCGGATAATGAAGCTTTCTTT.

The chain is built from TRBV9 and TRBJ1-2; D gene uncertain. The CDR3 contains 13 residues. V shed 0 bases and J shed 2 bases, with 5 bases lying between them. CDR1 is SGDLS, CDR2 YYNGEE, per germline. CDR3 nucleotides: TGTGCCAGCAGCGTAGTAGAGAACTATGGCTACACCTTC. Its protein product is CASSVVENYGYTF.

V usage is TRBV2 and J usage is TRBJ1-1, with 8 bases matching TRBD1. The CDR3 has 14 residues. The germline V gene encodes CDR1 SNHLY and CDR2 FYNNEI. The J segment lost 6 bases and the V segment lost 7 bases, leaving 10 bases of the junction unmatched. The CDR3 spells CASKNTGGRAEAFF. The CDR3 DNA reads TGTGCCAGCAAGAATACAGGGGGACGCGCTGAAGCTTTCTTT. Together with reference TRBV2 and TRBJ1-1, the CDR3 gives the full variable domain: EPEVTQTPSHQVTQMGQEVILRCVPISNHLYFYWYRQILGQKVEFLVSFYNNEISEKSEIFDDQFSVERPDGSNFTLKIRSTKLEDSAMYFCASKNTGGRAEAFFGQGTRLTVV.

The rearrangement links TRBV7-8 to TRBJ1-6; D gene ambiguous. CDR3 length: 14 residues. Looked up from germline, CDR1 is SGHVS and CDR2 is FQNEAQ. V lost 4 bases and J lost 7, with 11 bases in between. The CDR3 nucleotides are TGTGCCAGCAGCTCAATTTCACGGAATTCACCCCTCCACTTT. Translated, it gives CASSSISRNSPLHF.

The chain combines TRBV9 with TRBJ2-1, with TRBD2 matching over 8 bases. Germline trimming cut 3 bases from V and 0 bases from J; bases unmatched to any gene: 2. Germline V gene lookup returns CDR1 SGDLS and CDR2 YYNGEE. The CDR3 extends over 15 amino acids. In nucleotides, the CDR3 is TGTGCCAGCAGCGCGCGGGGGGCCTCCTACAATGAGCAGTTCTTC. Its translation is CASSARGASYNEQFF. Using reference TRBV9 and TRBJ2-1 for the parts outside the CDR3, the full variable domain is DSGVTQTPKHLITATGQRVTLRCSPRSGDLSVYWYQQSLDQGLQFLIQYYNGEERAKGNILERFSAQQFPDLHSELNLSSLELGDSALYFCASSARGASYNEQFFGPGTRLTVL.

The rearrangement joins TRBV7-8 to TRBJ2-1; TRBD2 matches 10 bases. V lost 4 bases and J lost 9; bases outside the gene matches: 9. CDR3 length equals 15 residues. In germline, CDR1 is SGHVS, CDR2 FQNEAQ. The CDR3 sequence is CASSSEREGKGEQFF. In DNA form, the CDR3 reads TGTGCCAGCAGCTCTGAGCGGGAGGGGAAAGGTGAGCAGTTCTTC.

Here the CDR3 reads CASTFRQGDNEQFF. Here the CDR3 DNA reads TGTGCCAGCACGTTTCGGCAGGGTGACAATGAGCAGTTCTTC. The rearrangement links TRBV27 to TRBJ2-1, with a weak D call TRBD1 (5 bases). Trimming stripped 7 bases from V and 5 bases from J, with 15 bases between. The CDR3 is 14 amino acids. Germline assignment: CDR1 MNHEY and CDR2 SMNVEV (reference sequence).

This clone is termed medium-sized. The V and J genes are TRBV6-5 and TRBJ2-2; TRBD1 matches 8 bases. CDR1 is MNHEY, CDR2 SVGAGI, per germline. V lost 5 bases to trimming and J lost 7 bases; unmatched junction nucleotides: 9. The CDR3 consists of 15 residues. Here the CDR3 reads CASSIRQGAIGELFF. The CDR3 bases are TGTGCCAGCAGTATTCGCCAGGGGGCAATCGGGGAGCTGTTTTTT.